Shown below are 11 T cell receptor beta chains from a single sample sequenced in a study of blood T cells in healthy people across ages (dated by TCRdb to 2014 to 2015). Libraries were prepared through 5' RACE. Data came from an Illumina HiSeq 2500. A second roughly 6 to 11 cycle PCR used a sample-barcoded 5' primer and a J-beta primer mix. TCRdb took the public reads, trimmed them with fastp at Q25, ran MiXCR for clone calling and kept in-frame beta chains. Under each unique CDR3 protein, matching rows form one entry showing the most common genes and DNA. The sample table records roughly 1,100,000 distinct CDR3 sequences; 25% of these occur just once. The ten largest account for 0.65% to 0.75% of the sample. In addition, the sample was reused for a study of T cells of mothers and their children.

Sequencing was done on a sample of blood. These receptor sequences come from a girl aged 2-9 years in good health.

V usage is TRBV12-3 or TRBV12-4 and J usage is TRBJ2-1, with 10 bases that match TRBD2. V was clipped by 6 bases and J by 3 bases; unmatched bases: 8. This CDR3 comprises 16 residues. The CDR3 DNA follows: TGTGCCAGCAGCCCAACGACTAGCGGGTACTACAATGAGCAGTTCTTC. Protein: CASSPTTSGYYNEQFF.

The table lists this clonotype with many counts. The chain couples TRBV11-2 to TRBJ2-1; D uncertain. CDR3 size: 13 residues. The V gene lost 1 base and the J gene lost 8 bases, with 9 bases spanning the gap. From germline, CDR1 is SGHAT and CDR2 FQNNGV. The CDR3 loop reads CASSLVGRDEQFF. The DNA for the CDR3 is TGTGCCAGCAGCTTAGTAGGTCGGGATGAGCAGTTCTTC.

The chain links TRBV20-1 to TRBJ2-1; D may be TRBD2 (6 bases). The V end was cut by 6 bases, the J end by 6 bases, with 18 bases between. The CDR3 contains 14 residues. The germline CDR1 and CDR2 sequences are DFQATT and SNEGSKA (reference sequence). The CDR3 coding sequence is TGCAGTGCCGATAGCGGACTCCAGTCCAATGAGCAGTTCTTC. It is translated as CSADSGLQSNEQFF.

This sequence joins TRBV20-1 and TRBJ1-2; weak D call: TRBD1 (5 bases). This CDR3 has 14 residues. In germline, CDR1 is DFQATT, CDR2 SNEGSKA (reference sequence). V dropped 6 bases and J dropped 1 base, with 15 bases sitting between them. CDR3 nucleotides: TGCAGTGCCCCCGGGACCGTTGATAACTATGGCTACACCTTC. Protein: CSAPGTVDNYGYTF.

The J gene is TRBJ2-5, the V gene TRBV5-1; 9 bases agree with TRBD1. From germline, CDR1 is SGHRS and CDR2 YFSETQ. The CDR3 totals 15 residues. J gave up 4 bases and V 1 base, and 5 bases lay outside the gene matches. The CDR3 DNA sequence: TGCGCCAGCAGCTTGTCTCCGACAGGGGGAGAGACCCAGTACTTC. Protein: CASSLSPTGGETQYF. The whole variable domain, filled in from reference TRBV5-1 and TRBJ2-5, reads KAGVTQTPRYLIKTRGQQVTLSCSPISGHRSVSWYQQTPGQGLQFLFEYFSETQRNKGNFPGRFSGRQFSNSRSEMNVSTLELGDSALYLCASSLSPTGGETQYFGPGTRLLVL.

The rearrangement uses TRBV5-1 and TRBJ2-1; 10 bases agree with TRBD1. After removal of 3 bases from V and 8 bases from J, the junction contained 5 bases not matched to a gene. CDR3 length: 14 amino acids. Per germline, CDR1 SGHRS and CDR2 YFSETQ. The CDR3 bases are TGCGCCAGCAGCTCGGTAGGGACAGGGGATGAGCAGTTCTTC. Its protein is CASSSVGTGDEQFF.

This clonotype turned up a few times. One junction end does not reproduce the germline sequence, and a read error may be involved. This chain uses TRBV27 with TRBJ1-6; 8 bases align to TRBD1. From germline, CDR1 is MNHEY and CDR2 SMNVEV (reference sequence). The CDR3 is 15 residues long. The CDR3 DNA sequence: TGCGCCAGCGCAGGCGTGACAGGGGCAGAGTCACCCCTCCACTTT. It is translated as CASAGVTGAESPLHF.

The CDR3 DNA sequence: TGTGCCAGCAGTGAAGGAGACACTAACTACAATGAGCAGTTCTTC. This encodes CASSEGDTNYNEQFF. V is TRBV2 and J is TRBJ2-1; D call uncertain. The CDR3 loop spans 15 amino acids. V lost 1 base to trimming and J lost 3 bases, with 10 bases between them. The germline gives CDR1 SNHLY, CDR2 FYNNEI.

This clonotype was counted a few times. The V call is TRBV20-1, the J call TRBJ1-5, with D unclear. From germline, CDR1 is DFQATT and CDR2 SNEGSKA (reference sequence). This CDR3 spans 16 amino acids. Trimming cost V 0 bases and J 7 bases, with 19 bases left between them. The CDR3 reads CSARDYYSPSGQPQHF. The CDR3 DNA reads TGCAGTGCTAGAGACTATTACAGCCCCTCGGGGCAGCCCCAGCATTTT.

Points on this clonotype: Relative to the germline gene, one junction end is altered; a read error may explain this. This chain links TRBV29-1 with TRBJ2-1; 7 nucleotides agree with TRBD1. The CDR3 runs to 12 residues. From germline, CDR1 is SQVTM and CDR2 ANQGSEA. This chain's CDR3 is CSVSTGNLQQCF. CDR3 sequence (DNA): TGCAGCGTGTCGACAGGGAACCTCCAGCAGTGCTTC.

This clonotype was counted only a few times. The genes are TRBV20-1 and TRBJ2-4, with a tentative D call TRBD1 (5 bases). Trimming took off 1 base at V and 6 bases at J, with 16 bases between the two ends. The CDR3 contains 15 residues. CDR1 and CDR2 from the germline V gene are DFQATT and SNEGSKA (reference sequence). The CDR3 DNA reads as TGCAGTGCTAGAGTCCTGAAAGGGGAATTAAACATTCAGTACTTC. Residues: CSARVLKGELNIQYF.